This entry features one T cell receptor (beta chain) sequence. This clone was observed a handful of times. Its target antigen remains unknown. No quality values exist for individual bases; no much larger clone is one base distant. The cohort comprised 550 to 700 healthy bone marrow donors. All cohort members were sampled while nominally healthy, although unrecorded immune exposures were likely present. The donor tested CMV seronegative, placing the donor among the 350 to 400 seronegative members of the cohort. Every donor gave a peripheral blood sample, and the peripheral blood mononuclear cells from that sample were used for TCR beta sequencing. Genomic DNA extraction from the blood cell samples was performed with the Qiagen DNeasy Blood Extraction Kit. The library was made by the immunoSEQ multiplex PCR assay. For the multiplex PCR, a mixture combining 60 forward primers for TCR Vbeta segments and 13 reverse primers for TCR Jbeta segments was used. A multiplex PCR assay on genomic DNA amplified the CDR3 region of rearranged TCR beta genes. The amplified TCR beta libraries were sequenced on the Illumina HiSeq System as 87-base-pair reads. Regarding the original processing steps: In a later analysis, 70 million to 95 million unique TCR beta chains were counted across the 500 to 850 repertoires, and roughly 11 million of these chains were shared by at least two donors. To remove PCR and sequencing errors, raw reads were error-corrected and collapsed into unique sequences using a nearest-neighbor algorithm that merged closely related sequences. CDR3 sequences were aligned to IMGT reference sequences to assign V, D and J gene segments. For a sequence to be retained, a match of at least six nucleotides to both a V gene segment and a J gene segment was required. Rearrangements were classified as productive when the CDR3 lacked stop codons and remained in frame with V and J, and all other rearrangements were classified as non-productive. CDR3 was defined according to IMGT convention as the region running from the second conserved V-encoded cysteine to the conserved J-encoded phenylalanine. In an earlier analysis of 587 of the donors, sequences lacking an unambiguous match to a single V gene segment were excluded. An earlier analysis of 587 of the donors called V segments functional above 56.7% productive rearrangements and segregating when the between-donor standard deviation exceeded 5%. A statistical classification framework was built to diagnose cytomegalovirus status from the catalog of TCR beta chain sequences. In a later analysis, TCR nucleotide sequences were compared against IMGT/GENE-DB human TR gene sequences so that V and J genes could be assigned. The TCRdist pipeline was used in a later analysis to assign CDR3 sequences and most-parsimonious VDJ recombination scenarios. In a later analysis, each TCR beta chain was defined by its CDR3 amino acid sequence together with its V-gene family, and reads without a unique V-gene family were excluded. To address suspected cross-contamination and a sequencing artifact, a later analysis removed some 620 highly shared, low-generation-probability nucleotide sequences. In a later analysis, a clonal expansion index for each public chain was calculated from normalized within-repertoire ranks of inferred template counts. In a later analysis, generation probabilities were computed using a VDJ recombination model fitted to out-of-frame rearrangements, and the results were checked against IGoR. A later analysis scored TCR-TCR, TCR-HLA and TCR-CMV co-occurrence with hypergeometric tests, applying a repertoire-size bias correction to TCR pairs. A later analysis estimated false discovery rates by permuting HLA or CMV assignments 20 times. In a later analysis, co-occurring TCRs were grouped using DBSCAN, with TCRdist sequence similarity added in when clustering inside HLA-allele-positive subsets. Co-occurrence clustering excluded repertoires with fewer than 30,000 or more than 120,000 public chains, plus five with anomalous nucleotide sharing. Imported from immuneACCESS, the table was reduced by TCRdb to in-frame sequences with V and J called. These copies leave out some clones; in studies compared against another copy, an unresolved V gene accounts for under half, and the cause of the remainder is not known. That table supplies the V and J calls and clone size; D and trimming were determined from the DNA. The sample includes about 140,000 clones, with about 61% observed a single time. Roughly 2.5% of the sample belongs to the ten largest clones.

The CDR3 goes from the cysteine to the phenylalanine over 15 residues. Of the read, only the CDR3 DNA is kept; its 45 bases are in frame from base 1. According to the germline V gene (reference sequence), CDR1 reads LNHDA and CDR2 reads SQIVND. Here V drops 3 bases and J drops 7 bases, and the junction holds 11 bases not matched to any gene. The source of the sample is a study of cytomegalovirus exposure and HLA in healthy donors (dated by TCRdb to about 2017). Describing the broader study: According to an earlier analysis of a few hundred of the donors, 200 million or so T cells yielded over 90 million unique TCR beta sequences and about 300 Gb of sequence data. A later analysis re-analyzed previously published TCR beta repertoires from 660 or so donors and added high-resolution HLA genotyping to study TCR occurrence patterns. High-throughput TCR immunosequencing, statistical association of individual TCRs with disease status, and machine learning were combined to predict cytomegalovirus infection status. In addition to the first cohort of around 670 subjects, a separate validation cohort of under 150 different subjects was used. The genetic ancestry cluster associated with self-reported Caucasian donors included approximately 85% of the 398 genotyped donors. The study profiled the T cell repertoires of 500 to 800 subjects by immunosequencing and related them to cytomegalovirus serostatus. A later genetic analysis took genome-wide SNP genotypes for about 60% of the roughly 670 donors and used that subset as a discovery cohort. Across approximately 420 genotyped donors of the cohort, an average of approximately 200,000 unique TCR beta nucleotide sequences per donor were sequenced, and 15% to 20% of those sequences were non-productive. The later analysis used no new phenotypic data to find candidate immune exposures, relying instead on TCR beta sequences and their occurrence across donors. All discovery cohort repertoires had been generated on a single sequencing platform. An earlier analysis of roughly 580 of the donors used high-throughput TCR beta sequencing to judge whether each TCR beta V gene segment behaved as functional or pseudogenic. Class I and class II HLA loci were covered by the typing at four-digit resolution. Five DR-DQ haplotypes were treated as single units for association and clustering because of strong linkage in the cohort. The aim of the study was to test whether cataloging public T cell receptors could identify signatures of past pathogen exposure. Roughly 300 gigabases of sequencing data and tens of millions of unique TCR sequences made up an early release that covered fewer than 650 HLA-typed donors. Typing coverage varied by locus: roughly 629-640 donors for A, B, C, DRB1 and DQB1; roughly 560 for DQA1; about 600 for DPA1; around 490 for DPB1. Donor age, sex, ethnicity and CMV serostatus were compiled alongside the repertoire data.

What the work shows at the level of the full study, not this receptor alone: Most TCR sequences were seen in very few donors, while some public TCRs were found in many individuals. The study gave a list of some 150 TCR beta chains associated with cytomegalovirus. The cohort was sequenced for TCR beta chains only, and without alpha or paired-chain data the features that could be detected were limited. Strong co-occurrence of HLA alleles, especially DR and DQ, made assigning TCR associations to individual alleles difficult. At a false discovery rate of 0.05, a later analysis linked 16,000 or so TCR beta sequences to specific HLA alleles. A further reported finding was that TCR beta sequences accurately predicted the HLA-A and HLA-B alleles for most subjects in the first cohort. A later analysis found that HLA-associated TCR beta chains were more clonally expanded and had lower generation probabilities than equally common non-associated chains. A group of highly shared sequence variants was considered likely to be a technical artifact of the sequencing pipeline. According to a later analysis, most CMV-associated TCR beta chains appeared to be HLA-restricted, and the HLA associations seemed to be driven largely by CMV exposure. Several of the top co-occurrence clusters appeared to be linked to parvovirus B19, influenza, CMV and Epstein-Barr virus, according to a later analysis. Correlated functional status among segregating V segments might reflect linkage disequilibrium, but an unknown experimental factor could not be ruled out. The earlier analysis of 587 of the donors excluded some 16 rarely observed V segments, including chromosome 9 orphons, because counts were too low. In a later analysis, the rate of TCR association differed among HLA loci, with DRB1 alleles having the most associated TCRs and HLA-C alleles having the fewest. Because the 87-base-pair reads could not distinguish some IMGT-functional V segments, including TRBV6-2 and TRBV6-3, those segments were excluded. According to a later genetic analysis, donors in an Asian-associated ancestry cluster had fewer N-insertions in productive TCRs than the roughly 660-donor mean. In both the original and validation cohorts, the classifier was reported to diagnose cytomegalovirus status with high specificity and sensitivity. Sequencing depth was assumed to be roughly uniform across donors in the presence/absence analyses, though that assumption may not hold. For the cohort, immune exposure information was limited to CMV serostatus. A later genetic analysis associated a missense DCLRE1C variant with V-gene and J-gene trimming of TCR beta chains, and an independent cohort replicated the association. Because HLA typing was missing for some donors at each locus, association tests included only the typed subset. Three of the identified cytomegalovirus-associated TCR beta chains were confirmed in vitro to be specific for cytomegalovirus antigens. An earlier analysis of approximately 570 of the donors showed that most TCR beta V segments appeared in productive rearrangements either about 87% or about 30% of the time, which broadly matched IMGT annotations. The authors suggested that the approach could potentially be generalized to other disease states and immunological phenotypes.

The V and J genes are TRBV19 and TRBJ1-2, and 7 junction bases match TRBD1. The TCR sequence derives from a woman aged 40 to 50 in good health and CMV-seronegative. The sequenced sample was PBMCs. The CDR3 here reads CASSIRQGGITGYTF. The sequenced DNA: TGTGCCAGTAGTATTAGACAGGGCGGGATAACTGGCTACACCTTC.